This passage covers 13 T cell receptor beta chains from one sample sequenced in a study of cytomegalovirus exposure and HLA in healthy donors. Vbeta (60) and Jbeta (13) primers were used in the PCR. Generated by immunoSEQ multiplex PCR, the TCRdb table keeps only in-frame clones and is missing some. This table holds 200,000 or so clones, around 83% found once. The sequenced sample consisted of PBMCs. The receptors originated from a girl aged 5-17 years in good health and CMV-seronegative.

This sequence joins TRBV9 and TRBJ1-1, with D maybe TRBD1 (6 bases). This CDR3 contains 12 residues. The ends were cut back, 4 bases at V and 8 bases at J, with 12 bases in the middle. The germline CDR1 and CDR2 sequences are SGDLS and YYNGEE. The CDR3 loop is CASSPQQGEAFF. CDR3 nucleotide sequence: TGTGCCAGCAGCCCTCAGCAGGGGGAAGCTTTCTTT.

The count of this clone is one. The chain links TRBV15 to TRBJ2-3; TRBD2 might be the D (5 bases). The CDR3 spans 16 residues. CDR1 LNHNV and CDR2 YYDKDF come from the germline V gene (reference sequence). V was shortened by 4 bases and J by 4 bases, with 18 bases between the two germline ends. This CDR3 reads CATSTEPTLGPDTQYF. CDR3 nucleotide sequence: TGTGCCACCAGCACCGAGCCCACACTAGGCCCAGATACGCAGTATTTT.

V and J are TRBV15 and TRBJ1-5; D unresolved. In germline, CDR1 is LNHNV, CDR2 YYDKDF (reference sequence). V was shortened by 1 base and J by 5 bases, with 12 bases between the two germline ends. The CDR3 extends over 15 amino acids. The CDR3 protein is CATSRVNSRDQPQHF. The CDR3 DNA reads as TGTGCCACCAGCAGAGTTAACAGCCGAGATCAGCCCCAGCATTTT.

In regard to this clone: Within the sample, other DNA sequences also encode this same CDR3. The V and J genes are TRBV2 and TRBJ1-1; D is uncertain. CDR3 length: 14 residues. Per the germline V gene, CDR1 is SNHLY and CDR2 is FYNNEI. V gave up 6 bases and J gave up 1 base, with 12 bases separating them. As DNA, the CDR3 is TGTGCCAGCAGGAAGTGGGGAGGGAACACTGAAGCTTTCTTT. It codes for CASRKWGGNTEAFF.

The chain uses TRBV5-1 and TRBJ2-7, with 8 bases lining up with TRBD2. This CDR3 has 15 amino acids. The J segment lost 1 base and the V segment lost 0 bases, leaving 3 bases of the junction unmatched. CDR1 SGHRS and CDR2 YFSETQ come from the germline V gene. The CDR3 DNA reads as TGCGCCAGCAGCTTGGGACTAGCGTTATCCTACGAGCAGTACTTC. This sequence encodes CASSLGLALSYEQYF.

The rearrangement uses TRBV18 and TRBJ2-7, with D perhaps matching TRBD1 (5 bases). The CDR3 loop spans 13 amino acids. Trimming left V 4 bases short and J 3 bases short, with 10 bases between. Germline loops: CDR1 KGHSH, CDR2 LQKENI. In DNA form, the CDR3 reads TGTGCCAGCTCACTAACAGGCGGCTACGAGCAGTACTTC. Translation gives CASSLTGGYEQYF.

The chain couples TRBV4-1 to TRBJ2-1; TRBD2 aligns across 10 bases. Germline-derived CDR1 and CDR2 are MGHRA and YSYEKL. Trimming cost V 1 base and J 7 bases; bases outside gene matches: 10. This CDR3 contains 17 residues. CDR3 nucleotide sequence: TGCGCCAGCAGCCAAGGGATGGCTAGCGGGAGCCGGAATGAGCAGTTCTTC. This encodes CASSQGMASGSRNEQFF.

V is TRBV4-2 and J is TRBJ1-2; weak D call: TRBD1 (5 bases). CDR1 and CDR2 (germline): LGHNA, YNFKEQ. The length of the CDR3 is 15 residues. V was trimmed by 0 bases and J by 7 bases, leaving 15 bases between them. This CDR3 is CASSQDRGAPLGYTF. The CDR3 region has the DNA TGTGCCAGCAGCCAAGATCGTGGGGCGCCCCTTGGCTACACCTTC.

In this sample, this clone turned up once. This chain joins TRBV5-5 and TRBJ2-5; 7 bases line up with TRBD2. The ends lost 0 bases at V and 2 bases at J; junction bases unmatched: 10. Germline CDR1 reads SGHKS; CDR2 reads YYEKEE (reference sequence). The CDR3 has 17 residues. CDR3 bases: TGTGCCAGCAGCTTGGGCTTTGTCGGGGGGACGCAAGAGACCCAGTACTTC. Protein: CASSLGFVGGTQETQYF.

The chain links TRBV28 to TRBJ1-1, with D unclear. CDR1 and CDR2 from the germline V gene are MDHEN and SYDVKM. This CDR3 has 15 residues. Trimming left V 1 base short and J 4 bases short, with 13 bases between. This CDR3 reads CASSLLSARFTEAFF. The CDR3 nucleotides read TGTGCCAGCAGTTTATTAAGCGCGAGATTCACTGAAGCTTTCTTT.

DNA of the CDR3: TGTGCCAGCTCACCTACCGGGGACAGCCACTACGAGCAGTACTTC. This gives the protein CASSPTGDSHYEQYF. The J gene is TRBJ2-7, the V gene TRBV18, with TRBD1 matching over 7 bases. Germline CDR1 KGHSH, CDR2 LQKENI. Trimming at V came to 3 bases and at J to 3 bases, leaving 8 bases not matched to a gene. The length of the CDR3 is 15 residues.

The chain couples TRBV29-1 to TRBJ1-2, with 7 positions matching TRBD1. After removal of 8 bases from V and 6 bases from J, the junction contained 6 bases not matched to a gene. CDR3 length: 11 amino acids. The germline V gene encodes CDR1 SQVTM and CDR2 ANQGSEA. The CDR3, as DNA: TGCAGCCTTAGAACAGGGGATGGCTACACCTTC. Its protein product is CSLRTGDGYTF.

This clone was seen a few times. The V and J genes are TRBV7-9 and TRBJ1-4; TRBD1 matches 9 bases. With 5 bases clipped from V and 4 bases from J, the junction kept 5 bases outside the gene matches. The CDR3 has 15 residues. The germline gives CDR1 SEHNR, CDR2 FQNEAQ (reference sequence). This CDR3 is CASSTGDRVNEKLFF. Here the CDR3 DNA reads TGTGCCAGCAGCACCGGGGACAGGGTTAATGAAAAACTGTTTTTT.